Listed below are T cell receptor beta chains from one sample, sequenced in a study of TIL therapy for anti-PD-1-resistant metastatic lung cancer. Profiling relied on immunoSEQ multiplex PCR, and the TCRdb table lists in-frame clones only, not all of them. The sample has about 9,400 clones, about 74% seen once. Sequencing used tumor tissue, obtained at baseline. Receptors originate from a person between 25 and 79 years old with non-small cell lung cancer. CDR3s include the opening cysteine and the closing phenylalanine or tryptophan. The order of the fields is J gene, D gene, clone size, V gene, CDR3 protein, CDR3 DNA. D genes are given only for firm matches. For some rows the clone size is stated as once, few or many, or as a class when expanded; others skip it.

TRBJ2-7 - - TRBV30 CAWSEGGGFYEQYF TGTGCCTGGAGTGAGGGAGGGGGGTTCTACGAGCAGTACTTC
TRBJ2-7 TRBD2 - TRBV12-5 CASASGLAYEQYF TGTGCTAGTGCCTCGGGACTAGCCTACGAGCAGTACTTC
TRBJ2-1 - once TRBV5-8 CASSLTGVKVDEQFF TGTGCCAGCAGCTTGACGGGGGTTAAGGTTGATGAGCAGTTCTTC
TRBJ2-5 - - TRBV2 CASSPSVGQTQYF TGTGCCAGCAGCCCTAGCGTCGGACAGACCCAGTACTTC
TRBJ1-2 - - TRBV7-9 CASSLGQFSYGYTF TGTGCCAGCAGCTTAGGACAGTTCTCCTATGGCTACACCTTC
TRBJ2-3 - - TRBV19 CATRQPANTDTQYF TGTGCCACCAGACAGCCAGCAAACACAGATACGCAGTATTTT
TRBJ2-1 TRBD1 few TRBV7-2 CASSLGTEDNEQFF TGTGCCAGCAGCTTGGGGACAGAAGACAATGAGCAGTTCTTC
TRBJ2-2 - once TRBV6-5 CASTSAPNTGELFF TGTGCCAGCACCTCGGCACCGAACACCGGGGAGCTGTTTTTT
TRBJ2-5 TRBD2 - TRBV28 CASSGTSGRRKTQYF TGTGCCAGCAGTGGGACTAGCGGGAGACGCAAGACCCAGTACTTC
TRBJ1-4 - - TRBV19 CASREGWKTTNEKLFF TGTGCCAGTAGAGAAGGTTGGAAAACAACTAATGAAAAACTGTTTTTT
TRBJ2-3 - - TRBV2 CASSGGGADTQYF TGTGCCAGCAGCGGGGGTGGGGCAGATACGCAGTATTTT
TRBJ1-4 - - TRBV2 CASSEFTGLSGEKLFF TGTGCCAGCAGTGAATTTACAGGGCTAAGTGGAGAAAAACTGTTTTTT
TRBJ2-5 - - TRBV11-2 CASTRTEINQETQYF TGTGCCAGCACCCGGACAGAGATTAACCAAGAGACCCAGTACTTC
TRBJ2-3 - - TRBV27 CASRIEDTQYF TGTGCCAGCAGGATAGAGGATACGCAGTATTTT
TRBJ1-4 - - TRBV7-2 CASSYGGLNEKLFF TGTGCCAGCAGCTACGGAGGGCTCAATGAAAAACTGTTTTTT
TRBJ2-1 - - TRBV5-8 CASSSYGTNEQFF TGTGCCAGCAGCTCCTACGGGACAAATGAGCAGTTCTTC
TRBJ1-5 - - TRBV21-1 CASSKGSSDSNQPQHF TGTGCCAGCAGCAAAGGGTCGTCAGATAGCAATCAGCCCCAGCATTTT
TRBJ1-5 - - TRBV12-5 CASGGCGAQHF TGTGCTAGTGGTGGTTGCGGGGCCCAGCATTTT
TRBJ2-3 - - TRBV29-1 CSHSGDGTDTQYF TGCAGCCACTCAGGGGATGGCACAGATACGCAGTATTTT
TRBJ1-4 - - TRBV10-3 CAISLGDGQRDEKLFF TGTGCCATCTCCCTCGGGGATGGACAACGAGATGAAAAACTGTTTTTT
TRBJ1-5 - - TRBV5-1 CASSLEGVGNQPQHF TGCGCCAGCAGCTTAGAAGGGGTTGGCAATCAGCCCCAGCATTTT
TRBJ2-5 TRBD2 - TRBV11-2 CASSSRLGLAGGAETQYF TGTGCCAGCAGCTCGCGATTGGGCTTGGCGGGGGGCGCGGAGACCCAGTACTTC
TRBJ1-1 - - TRBV18 CASSLGKRDTEAFF TGTGCCAGCTCACTGGGTAAACGGGACACTGAAGCTTTCTTT
TRBJ2-1 TRBD2 - TRBV6-5 CASRTMSGTRVEQFF TGTGCCAGCAGGACGATGTCCGGGACTAGGGTTGAGCAGTTCTTC
TRBJ2-5 TRBD2 - TRBV6-6 CASRQREGRETQYF TGTGCCAGCAGACAGCGGGAGGGCCGAGAGACCCAGTACTTC
TRBJ2-2 - - TRBV7-7 CASSLTQGAGELFF TGTGCCAGCAGTTTAACCCAGGGAGCCGGGGAGCTGTTTTTT
TRBJ1-1 TRBD1 - TRBV29-1 CSVAGGGDRGPRVAFF TGCAGCGTCGCAGGAGGAGGGGACAGGGGGCCTAGAGTAGCTTTCTTT
TRBJ2-5 - - TRBV19 CASSPDPGETQYF TGTGCCAGTAGTCCGGACCCCGGGGAGACCCAGTACTTC
TRBJ1-1 - few TRBV4-2 CASSQEGVSTEAFF TGTGCCAGCAGCCAGGAGGGTGTCAGCACTGAAGCTTTCTTT
TRBJ1-2 - - TRBV6-5 CASRPSGTMNYGYTF TGTGCCAGCAGGCCTTCCGGAACAATGAACTATGGCTACACCTTC
TRBJ2-5 TRBD2 - TRBV19 CASSISGTSQETQYF TGTGCCAGTAGTATTTCCGGGACTAGCCAAGAGACCCAGTACTTC
TRBJ1-6 TRBD1 - TRBV28 CASSATGERSPLHF TGTGCCAGCAGTGCTACAGGGGAACGCTCACCCCTCCACTTT
TRBJ1-5 - few TRBV4-2 CASSPTQGESNQPQHF TGTGCCAGCAGCCCTACACAGGGTGAGAGCAATCAGCCCCAGCATTTT
TRBJ1-1 TRBD1 - TRBV10-3 CAISEAGTAEAFF TGTGCCATCAGTGAGGCCGGGACAGCTGAAGCTTTCTTT
TRBJ2-1 - few TRBV19 CASSQGLGEQFF TGTGCCAGTAGTCAGGGTTTGGGTGAGCAGTTCTTC
TRBJ1-2 TRBD1 few TRBV29-1 CSVDLTGTGASGYTF TGCAGCGTTGATCTAACTGGGACAGGGGCTTCTGGCTACACCTTC
TRBJ2-1 TRBD2 - TRBV5-4 CASSVGGLAGPNEQFF TGTGCCAGCAGCGTGGGTGGACTAGCGGGCCCCAATGAGCAGTTCTTC
TRBJ2-2 - few TRBV6-5 CASSYRPTGELFF TGTGCCAGCAGTTACCGGCCTACCGGGGAGCTGTTTTTT
TRBJ2-2 - once TRBV4-2 CASSDPGQSKTGELFF TGTGCCAGCAGCGACCCGGGACAAAGTAAGACCGGGGAGCTGTTTTTT
TRBJ1-5 - - TRBV18 CASSSSLGNQPQHF TGTGCCAGCTCCAGCTCCCTTGGCAATCAGCCCCAGCATTTT
TRBJ1-1 - few TRBV29-1 CSYSVAEAFF TGCAGCTACTCAGTGGCGGAAGCTTTCTTT
TRBJ2-7 TRBD1 - TRBV19 CASSYGTGEYEQYF TGTGCCAGTAGTTACGGGACAGGGGAGTACGAGCAGTACTTC
TRBJ1-2 - - TRBV7-9 CASSLGPTTGYGYTF TGTGCCAGCAGCCTGGGACCCACGACCGGCTATGGCTACACCTTC
TRBJ1-1 - - TRBV7-2 CASSLNLGQNTEAFF TGTGCCAGCAGCTTAAACCTTGGGCAGAACACTGAAGCTTTCTTT
TRBJ2-7 - - TRBV2 CASLLEGVAYEQYF TGTGCCAGCCTTTTGGAGGGGGTGGCCTACGAGCAGTACTTC
TRBJ1-3 TRBD1 - TRBV4-2 CASSQEGDRAWVTIYF TGTGCCAGCAGCCAAGAGGGGGACAGGGCCTGGGTCACCATATATTTT
TRBJ2-2 TRBD2 - TRBV9 CASSRLAGVAGELFF TGTGCCAGCAGCCGACTAGCGGGAGTCGCCGGGGAGCTGTTTTTT
TRBJ2-1 TRBD2 - TRBV7-6 CASSLGLAGGAGEQFF TGTGCCAGCAGCTTAGGCCTAGCGGGAGGGGCGGGTGAGCAGTTCTTC